These 10 T cell receptor beta chains were all obtained from the same sample, sequenced in a study of blood T cell repertoires in COVID-19. Using immunoSEQ multiplex PCR, the repertoire was profiled, and TCRdb retains in-frame clones only, with some absent. The sample includes 250,000 to 300,000 clones, 88% of them seen just once. Sequencing input: peripheral blood. The receptors were gathered from a woman between 65 and 79 years old with COVID-19, enrolled during active disease.

The V gene is TRBV4-2, the J gene TRBJ2-1; the match to TRBD2 covers 10 bases. J was trimmed by 9 bases and V by 6 bases; bases with no gene match: 11. Germline V gene data show CDR1 as LGHNA and CDR2 as YNFKEQ. The CDR3 length is 15 residues. The chain's CDR3 is CASSKLAGRVGEQFF. CDR3 coding DNA: TGTGCCAGCAGTAAACTAGCGGGACGGGTAGGTGAGCAGTTCTTC.

The chain carries TRBV6-6 and TRBJ1-4; possible D gene TRBD1, 6 bases. CDR3 length: 13 residues. V was pared by 5 bases and J by 6 bases, with 10 bases between. The germline gives CDR1 MNHNY, CDR2 SVGAGI (reference sequence). In DNA form, the CDR3 reads TGTGCCAGCAGTGGGGGCGCGGATGAAAAACTGTTTTTT. It translates to CASSGGADEKLFF.

This clone was detected only once. The chain combines TRBV28 with TRBJ1-2; no reliable D call. CDR1 is MDHEN and CDR2 is SYDVKM in the germline V gene. The ends were cut back, 3 bases at V and 3 bases at J, with 11 bases in the middle. The length of the CDR3 is 14 residues. The CDR3 DNA sequence: TGTGCCAGCAGTTTGGGAGGGCCTGACTATGGCTACACCTTC. It translates to CASSLGGPDYGYTF.

This chain connects TRBV7-9 to TRBJ2-2; 8 bases line up with TRBD1. The CDR3 contains 14 residues. Germline assignment: CDR1 SEHNR and CDR2 FQNEAQ (reference sequence). CDR3 amino acids: CAGRTGRTPGELFF. As DNA, the CDR3 is TGTGCAGGACGGACAGGGAGGACCCCCGGGGAGCTGTTTTTT.

The V gene is TRBV5-1, the J gene TRBJ2-2; the D gene is possibly TRBD2 (6 bases). The CDR3 contains 15 residues. Germline CDR1 SGHRS, CDR2 YFSETQ. Trimming removed 1 base at V and 4 bases at J, with 11 bases between. The CDR3 here is CASSLLAIATGELFF. In DNA, the CDR3 is TGCGCCAGCAGCTTGCTAGCGATAGCCACCGGGGAGCTGTTTTTT.

This chain joins TRBV12-3 or TRBV12-4 and TRBJ2-1; 7 nucleotides align to TRBD1. This CDR3 is built from 13 residues. With 5 bases clipped from V and 5 bases from J, the junction kept 3 bases outside the gene matches. Here the CDR3 reads CASSPDRNNEQFF. CDR3 DNA sequence: TGTGCCAGCAGTCCGGACAGGAACAATGAGCAGTTCTTC.

The chain has TRBV5-1 and TRBJ2-5; tentatively, D is TRBD2 (6 bases). This CDR3 has 13 amino acids. In germline, CDR1 is SGHRS, CDR2 YFSETQ. Trimming took 1 base from V and 5 from J, leaving 9 bases between them. The DNA of the CDR3 is TGCGCCAGCAGCTTGCCGGGAGTGGAGACCCAGTACTTC. Translation gives CASSLPGVETQYF.

The chain is built from TRBV4-2 and TRBJ1-6, with 7 bases that match TRBD1. The CDR3 extends over 17 amino acids. Germline assignment: CDR1 LGHNA and CDR2 YNFKEQ. Trimming cost V 2 bases and J 4 bases; bases outside gene matches: 8. The CDR3 region is CASSQKIAGQYNSPLHF. CDR3 DNA: TGTGCCAGCAGCCAAAAAATTGCGGGACAGTATAATTCACCCCTCCACTTT.

The V call is TRBV28, the J call TRBJ2-7; 8 nucleotides match TRBD1. CDR1 MDHEN and CDR2 SYDVKM come from the germline V gene. V lost 8 bases and J lost 4; bases outside the gene matches: 7. The CDR3 extends over 13 amino acids. The CDR3 region is CASGGQDVYEQYF. CDR3 nucleotides: TGTGCCAGCGGGGGACAGGACGTTTACGAGCAGTACTTC.

The chain recombines TRBV19 with TRBJ2-2; D is perhaps TRBD2 (6 bases). Germline loops: CDR1 LNHDA, CDR2 SQIVND (reference sequence). The CDR3 has 16 residues. Trimming removed 6 bases from V and 6 bases from J, with 20 bases in between. The CDR3 spells CASRVTRWADAGELFF. CDR3 sequence (DNA): TGTGCCAGTAGGGTGACTAGGTGGGCGGACGCCGGGGAGCTGTTTTTT.